Following are 27 T cell receptor beta chains from one sample sequenced in a study of T cell responses to AZD1222 COVID-19 vaccine. Sequencing was performed with immunoSEQ multiplex PCR; in TCRdb, only in-frame clones are kept and a portion is missing. The data hold just over 150,000 clones, with 90% observed a single time. Here the sequenced sample was peripheral blood, taken on day 0 of AZD1222 vaccination. The receptors originated from an adult in good health.

The chain has TRBV6-6 and TRBJ2-1, with 8 bases aligning to TRBD2. V lost 7 bases and J lost 7; bases outside the gene matches: 15. The CDR3 runs 16 residues. CDR1 is MNHNY and CDR2 is SVGAGI in the germline V gene (reference sequence). This chain's CDR3 is CASILSPGGPLNEQFF. The CDR3 nucleotides are TGTGCCAGCATCCTAAGCCCGGGAGGGCCGTTAAATGAGCAGTTCTTC.

The CDR3 region is CASTLTGTYEQYF. The CDR3 DNA reads TGTGCCAGCACCCTGACAGGGACCTACGAGCAGTACTTC. The chain uses TRBV6-5 and TRBJ2-7; 7 positions agree with TRBD1. This CDR3 spans 13 amino acids. The J segment lost 2 bases and the V segment lost 7 bases, leaving 5 bases of the junction unmatched. Looked up from germline, CDR1 is MNHEY and CDR2 is SVGAGI.

The genes are TRBV7-8 and TRBJ2-5, with D tentatively TRBD2 (6 bases). The CDR3 sequence is 15 residues long. Trimming took off 1 base at V and 4 bases at J, with 13 bases between the two ends. Looked up from germline, CDR1 is SGHVS and CDR2 is FQNEAQ. The CDR3 region has the DNA TGTGCCAGCAGCTTAGGACGACTAGAGGGAGAGACCCAGTACTTC. Protein product: CASSLGRLEGETQYF.

The rearrangement joins TRBV18 to TRBJ2-1, with 7 bases lining up with TRBD1. The CDR3 is 16 residues long. The J segment lost 5 bases and the V segment lost 2 bases, leaving 9 bases of the junction unmatched. Germline CDR1 and CDR2: KGHSH and LQKENI. DNA of the CDR3: TGTGCCAGCTCACCAGCGCCGGGACAGTCGAACAATGAGCAGTTCTTC. Its protein is CASSPAPGQSNNEQFF.

The rearrangement uses TRBV19 and TRBJ2-1; 7 bases match TRBD2. This CDR3 has 17 amino acids. Germline loops: CDR1 LNHDA, CDR2 SQIVND (reference sequence). Trimming removed 5 bases from V and 8 bases from J; junction bases left unmatched: 18. The CDR3 DNA reads TGTGCCAGTAGTCCAGGCGGGGGTAGGGGCCCTCGGGATGAGCAGTTCTTC. Protein product: CASSPGGGRGPRDEQFF.

The chain recombines TRBV7-3 with TRBJ1-6; no reliable D call. The CDR3 contains 13 residues. The V gene lost 5 bases and the J gene lost 8 bases, with 10 bases spanning the gap. Germline V gives CDR1 SGHTA, CDR2 FQGTGA. The CDR3 spells CASSHRPDSPLHF. Written as DNA, the CDR3 is TGTGCCAGCAGCCATCGCCCTGATTCACCCCTCCACTTT. The full variable domain, with the rest looked up from reference TRBV7-3 and TRBJ1-6, is GAGVSQTPSNKVTEKGKYVELRCDPISGHTALYWYRQSLGQGPEFLIYFQGTGAADDSGLPNDRFFAVRPEGSVSTLKIQRTERGDSAVYLCASSHRPDSPLHFGNGTRLTVT.

The V gene is TRBV7-9, the J gene TRBJ1-6, with 8 bases identical to TRBD1. Per the germline V gene, CDR1 is SEHNR and CDR2 is FQNEAQ (reference sequence). Trimming removed 2 bases from V and 7 bases from J; junction bases left unmatched: 13. The CDR3 consists of 18 residues. CDR3 residues: CASSLWGKGQGGNSPLHF. CDR3 DNA sequence: TGTGCCAGCAGCTTATGGGGAAAAGGACAGGGAGGAAATTCACCCCTCCACTTT.

The chain couples TRBV11-3 to TRBJ2-1, with TRBD1 as a possible D gene (5 bases). Trimming left V 6 bases short and J 4 bases short, with 10 bases between. Germline loops: CDR1 SGHNT, CDR2 YENEEA. The CDR3 sequence is 13 residues long. The CDR3 bases are TGTGCCAGCAGTTTTACAGGATACAATGAGCAGTTCTTC. Protein product: CASSFTGYNEQFF.

This clone came up once. Written as DNA, the CDR3 is TGTGCCAGCTCCCCCGGGACCTCCTACGAGCAGTACTTC. Translation gives CASSPGTSYEQYF. The chain has TRBV18 and TRBJ2-7; D possibly uses TRBD1 or TRBD2 (5 bases each). There are 13 residues in the CDR3. Trimming took off 6 bases at V and 0 bases at J, with 9 bases between the two ends. The germline V gene encodes CDR1 KGHSH and CDR2 LQKENI. Supplemented by reference TRBV18 and TRBJ2-7, the full variable domain reads NAGVMQNPRHLVRRRGQEARLRCSPMKGHSHVYWYRQLPEEGLKFMVYLQKENIIDESGMPKERFSAEFPKEGPSILRIQQVVRGDSAAYFCASSPGTSYEQYFGPGTRLTVT.

This rearrangement joins TRBV7-2 to TRBJ1-5; D remains ambiguous. V lost 1 base, J lost 3 bases, and 10 bases lay in between. There are 15 residues in the CDR3. Germline loops: CDR1 SGHTA, CDR2 FQGNSA. The CDR3 here is CASSLDGIDNQPQHF. CDR3 in DNA: TGTGCCAGCAGCTTAGACGGGATAGACAATCAGCCCCAGCATTTT.

This clone came up once. The rearrangement uses TRBV7-3 and TRBJ1-2; no definite D call. The length of the CDR3 is 15 residues. V lost 4 bases and J lost 6, with 18 bases in between. Germline values: CDR1 SGHTA, CDR2 FQGTGA. The CDR3 region has the DNA TGTGCCAGCAGCTCAGACGGCGCGGGATACAATGGCTACACCTTC. It translates to CASSSDGAGYNGYTF.

The CDR3 reads CASRNTGSYNEQFF. The CDR3 DNA follows: TGTGCCAGCAGGAATACAGGGTCATACAATGAGCAGTTCTTC. The gene calls are TRBV28 and TRBJ2-1, with D possibly TRBD1 on 6 matching bases. CDR3 length: 14 amino acids. CDR1 MDHEN and CDR2 SYDVKM come from the germline V gene. Trimming stripped 6 bases from V and 4 bases from J, with 13 bases between.

The J gene is TRBJ2-7, the V gene TRBV27, with 8 bases fitting TRBD1. J was trimmed by 1 base and V by 8 bases; bases with no gene match: 10. CDR3 length: 15 amino acids. Germline lookup yields CDR1 MNHEY and CDR2 SMNVEV (reference sequence). The CDR3 is CASGYRQGKSYEQYF. CDR3 sequence (DNA): TGTGCCAGCGGGTATCGACAGGGGAAGTCCTACGAGCAGTACTTC.

This clone has only one observation. The chain has TRBV6-5 and TRBJ2-2, with D hard to call. This CDR3 has 15 residues. Trimming removed 6 bases at V and 0 bases at J, with 11 bases between. Germline CDR1 and CDR2: MNHEY and SVGAGI. The CDR3 nucleotides are TGTGCCAGCAGCATGCAGGAGACGAACACCGGGGAGCTGTTTTTT. It codes for CASSMQETNTGELFF.

V usage is TRBV3-1 (or the pseudogene TRBV3-2) and J usage is TRBJ1-1, with 8 bases fitting TRBD1. Germline CDR1 and CDR2: LGHDT and YNNKEL (reference sequence). The CDR3 sequence is 13 residues long. V was pared by 6 bases and J by 3 bases, with 3 bases of the junction left unmatched. The CDR3 spells CASRGGQDTEAFF. In DNA, the CDR3 is TGTGCCAGCAGGGGGGGACAGGACACTGAAGCTTTCTTT.

The chain couples TRBV6-5 to TRBJ1-2, with a tentative D call TRBD1 (5 bases). The germline CDR1 and CDR2 sequences are MNHEY and SVGAGI. The CDR3 has 15 amino acids. Trimming removed 5 bases from V and 4 bases from J, with 17 bases in between. CDR3 nucleotide sequence: TGTGCCAGCAGTAAGCACCCAGCAGGGAGCTATGGCTACACCTTC. Translated, it gives CASSKHPAGSYGYTF.

The table lists this clone with a count of one. This chain joins TRBV7-2 and TRBJ2-1; D is possibly TRBD2 (6 bases). The CDR3 consists of 16 residues. CDR1 is SGHTA and CDR2 is FQGNSA in the germline V gene. V was shortened by 7 bases and J by 3 bases, with 19 bases between the two germline ends. CDR3 sequence reads: CASTTGSREDYNEQFF. DNA of the CDR3: TGTGCCAGCACCACGGGTTCAAGGGAGGACTACAATGAGCAGTTCTTC.

The rearrangement uses TRBV11-2 and TRBJ1-2; D unresolved. Germline CDR1 is SGHAT and CDR2 is FQNNGV. V lost 2 bases and J lost 4, with 8 bases in between. The CDR3 is 13 residues long. The CDR3 region has the DNA TGTGCCAGCAGCTTATCCCCTCTCTATGGCTACACCTTC. The encoded protein is CASSLSPLYGYTF. The full variable domain, with the rest looked up from reference TRBV11-2 and TRBJ1-2, is EAGVAQSPRYKIIEKRQSVAFWCNPISGHATLYWYQQILGQGPKLLIQFQNNGVVDDSQLPKDRFSAERLKGVDSTLKIQPAKLEDSAVYLCASSLSPLYGYTFGSGTRLTVV.

The chain carries TRBV4-3 and TRBJ2-1, with 8 bases identical to TRBD2. The CDR3 loop spans 16 amino acids. Germline V lookup: CDR1 LGHNA, CDR2 YSLEER. Trimming took 2 bases from V and 4 from J; bases not matched to a gene: 7. CDR3 residues: CASSQQTSGDYNEQFF. DNA for the CDR3: TGCGCCAGCAGCCAACAAACTAGCGGAGATTACAATGAGCAGTTCTTC.

The chain links TRBV14 to TRBJ1-1, with 8 bases fitting TRBD1. The CDR3 spans 16 residues. Per the germline V gene, CDR1 is SGHDN and CDR2 is FVKESK. V shed 2 bases, J shed 3 bases, and the junction held 8 bases outside the gene matches. Here the CDR3 DNA reads TGTGCCAGCAGCCAAATCCTCAGGGGGCTGGACACTGAAGCTTTCTTT. Encoded protein: CASSQILRGLDTEAFF.

V and J are TRBV7-9 and TRBJ2-7; the match to TRBD1 covers 8 bases. The CDR3 is 17 residues long. Trimming at V came to 5 bases and at J to 0 bases, leaving 12 bases not matched to a gene. Germline V gene sequence: CDR1 SEHNR, CDR2 FQNEAQ (reference sequence). CDR3 coding DNA: TGTGCCAGCAGCCCCACCCCGGACAGGGCGTACTCCTACGAGCAGTACTTC. It is translated as CASSPTPDRAYSYEQYF.

This chain joins TRBV4-2 and TRBJ2-3, with 7 nucleotides matching TRBD2. This CDR3 has 14 residues. Trimming removed 0 bases from V and 5 bases from J; junction bases left unmatched: 2. Germline loops: CDR1 LGHNA, CDR2 YNFKEQ. The CDR3 protein is CASSQEGGRDTQYF. The CDR3 coding sequence is TGTGCCAGCAGCCAAGAGGGCGGGAGAGATACGCAGTATTTT.

This rearrangement joins TRBV12-3 or TRBV12-4 to TRBJ1-1, with unresolved D. The CDR3 runs 12 residues. Trimming shortened V by 7 bases and J by 2 bases, and 8 bases separated the two germline ends. The CDR3 loop reads CASTRDNTEAFF. DNA for the CDR3: TGTGCCAGCACAAGGGATAACACTGAAGCTTTCTTT.

The J gene is TRBJ2-3, the V gene TRBV5-4; 15 bases fit TRBD2. The germline gives CDR1 SGHNT, CDR2 YYREEE (reference sequence). The CDR3 consists of 16 residues. Trimming removed 4 bases from V and 7 bases from J; junction bases left unmatched: 7. The CDR3 region has the DNA TGTGCCAGCAGCGGAGGACTAGCGGGAGGGCCATATACGCAGTATTTT. Protein: CASSGGLAGGPYTQYF. The variable domain in full, completed from reference TRBV5-4 and TRBJ2-3, reads ETGVTQSPTHLIKTRGQQVTLRCSSQSGHNTVSWYQQALGQGPQFIFQYYREEENGRGNFPPRFSGLQFPNYSSELNVNALELDDSALYLCASSGGLAGGPYTQYFGPGTRLTVL.

The chain is built from TRBV11-2 and TRBJ1-4; the D is unclear. The germline gives CDR1 SGHAT, CDR2 FQNNGV. There are 13 residues in the CDR3. The germline V and J ends were trimmed by 1 base and 4 bases, with 4 bases remaining between them. As DNA, the CDR3 is TGTGCCAGCAGCTTAGTCGTTAATGAAAAACTGTTTTTT. Translating it yields CASSLVVNEKLFF.

The genes are TRBV5-1 and TRBJ2-7, with a possible D match to TRBD1 (5 bases). V lost 0 bases and J lost 5, with 12 bases in between. The CDR3 contains 14 residues. Germline values: CDR1 SGHRS, CDR2 YFSETQ. CDR3 residues: CASSLAGLVNEQYF. The CDR3 DNA is TGCGCCAGCAGCTTGGCAGGGCTCGTCAACGAGCAGTACTTC.

V gene TRBV3-1 (or the pseudogene TRBV3-2) combines with J gene TRBJ2-7; no definite D call. The V and J ends lost 4 bases and 3 bases respectively, with 25 bases between them. Germline CDR1 reads LGHDT; CDR2 reads YNNKEL (reference sequence). This CDR3 is 18 amino acids long. The CDR3 here is CASSLIQGRRKNFYEQYF. CDR3 nucleotides: TGTGCCAGCAGCCTTATTCAAGGGCGGCGGAAAAATTTCTACGAGCAGTACTTC.